This TCR beta chain appears in the sequencing data of a study of cytomegalovirus exposure and HLA in healthy donors. General study points: Later analysis suggested links between common viral pathogens and several top significant clusters.

A few counts support this clone. Its antigen is as yet unknown. The PCR ran on 60 Vbeta and 13 Jbeta primers. Sequencing used immunoSEQ multiplex PCR; TCRdb keeps in-frame clones, though not all of them. The data contain some 180,000 clones, about 80% of them singletons. V lost 5 bases, J lost 3 bases, and 8 bases stayed unmatched. The CDR3 length is 15 residues. Germline V lookup: CDR1 MNHEY, CDR2 SVGAGI. The sample consisted of PBMCs. This clonotype was sampled from a woman aged 25 to 39 in good health and CMV-seronegative. This rearrangement joins TRBV6-5 to TRBJ2-7, with 9 bases aligning to TRBD1. CDR3 DNA sequence: TGTGCCAGCAGTCAGACGGGACAGGGCCTCTACGAGCAGTACTTC. Encoded protein: CASSQTGQGLYEQYF.